These 14 T cell receptor beta chains originate from one sample sequenced in a study of OX40 agonist ivuxolimab in advanced cancers. TCRdb's table, derived via immunoSEQ multiplex PCR, lists solely in-frame clones and lacks some. The profile shows around 67,000 clones, around 80% of them singletons. The sequenced sample was CD4+ or CD8+ T cells sorted from blood, obtained in a trial of the OX40 agonist ivuxolimab. The receptors here all came from an adult with an advanced solid tumor such as melanoma, head and neck, liver or kidney cancer.

CDR3 sequence (DNA): TGTGCTAGTGGTGAATCGACATCCTTGGCCCAAGAGACCCAGTACTTC. It encodes CASGESTSLAQETQYF. The chain uses TRBV12-5 and TRBJ2-5; the D is unclear. V was shortened by 5 bases and J by 1 base, with 17 bases between the two germline ends. This CDR3 region has 16 residues. Germline V gene lookup returns CDR1 LGHNT and CDR2 FRNRAP.

A single count supports this clone. This chain joins TRBV5-1 and TRBJ1-2; tentatively, D is TRBD1 (5 bases). CDR3 length equals 16 residues. Germline V gene lookup returns CDR1 SGHRS and CDR2 YFSETQ. V lost 4 bases and J lost 8, with 24 bases in between. The CDR3 coding sequence is TGCGCCAGCAGCCCCCCGACCCCATACGCAGGGTCGGGCTACACCTTC. This translates into CASSPPTPYAGSGYTF.

DNA for the CDR3: TGCAGCGCCGGGACAGGGACCGGGGGGATTGAAGCTTTCTTT. It specifies CSAGTGTGGIEAFF. The V call is TRBV29-1, the J call TRBJ1-1, with 9 nucleotides matching TRBD1. The CDR3 consists of 14 residues. CDR1 and CDR2 (germline): SQVTM, ANQGSEA. After removal of 7 bases from V and 7 bases from J, the junction contained 13 bases not matched to a gene.

The rearrangement links TRBV4-2 to TRBJ1-5, with a possible D match to TRBD1 (6 bases). V lost 3 bases, J lost 3 bases, and 9 bases lay in between. The CDR3 loop spans 14 amino acids. Germline loops: CDR1 LGHNA, CDR2 YNFKEQ. CDR3 coding DNA: TGTGCCAGCAGCCAGGACAGCTACAATCAGCCCCAGCATTTT. Its translation: CASSQDSYNQPQHF.

This clone was observed a single time. V usage is TRBV10-1 and J usage is TRBJ2-7, with TRBD1 matching 8 bases. The CDR3 contains 14 residues. The V gene's germline CDR1 is WNHNN and CDR2 SYGVQD (reference sequence). J gave up 5 bases and V 7 bases, and 10 bases lay outside the gene matches. CDR3 sequence reads: CASNQIDRGNEQYF. CDR3 DNA sequence: TGCGCCAGCAACCAAATCGACAGGGGAAACGAGCAGTACTTC.

The rearrangement uses TRBV7-2 and TRBJ2-1; perhaps D is TRBD1 or TRBD2 (5 bases each). Germline CDR1 SGHTA, CDR2 FQGNSA. V was trimmed by 1 base and J by 2 bases, leaving 12 bases between them. The CDR3 has 16 amino acids. The CDR3 DNA reads TGTGCCAGCAGCTTAGTAGCGACAGTTACCTACAATGAGCAGTTCTTC. This translates into CASSLVATVTYNEQFF.

This chain connects TRBV19 to TRBJ1-5, with a possible D match to TRBD1 (5 bases). Germline CDR1 is LNHDA and CDR2 is SQIVND (reference sequence). The germline V and J ends were trimmed by 10 bases and 0 bases, with 19 bases remaining between them. The CDR3 runs 16 residues. Here the CDR3 reads CATTPGGGTSNQPQHF. The DNA for the CDR3 is TGTGCCACCACCCCCGGTGGGGGGACTAGCAATCAGCCCCAGCATTTT.

V and J are TRBV7-8 and TRBJ1-5; TRBD1 is a possible D gene (6 bases). The CDR3 covers 15 residues. V shed 2 bases and J shed 2 bases, with 10 bases lying between them. Germline CDR1 reads SGHVS; CDR2 reads FQNEAQ. CDR3 residues: CASSLPTGRNQPQHF. CDR3 DNA sequence: TGTGCCAGCAGCTTACCCACAGGGCGCAATCAGCCCCAGCATTTT.

The chain combines TRBV7-8 with TRBJ2-6, with no clear D. Trimming cost V 1 base and J 0 bases, with 10 bases left between them. CDR1 and CDR2 (germline): SGHVS, FQNEAQ. CDR3 length: 17 amino acids. CDR3 sequence reads: CASSLGVFRSGANVLTF. CDR3 nucleotide sequence: TGTGCCAGCAGCTTAGGGGTGTTTCGCTCTGGGGCCAACGTCCTGACTTTC.

The chain employs TRBV6-1 and TRBJ1-1, with 8 bases fitting TRBD1. The CDR3 length is 15 residues. Unmatched junction bases numbered 7, after V lost 3 bases and J lost 4 bases. Germline CDR1 MNHNS, CDR2 SASEGT. The CDR3 coding sequence is TGTGCCAGCAGTGACGTGACAGGGGCCGGCACTGAAGCTTTCTTT. It specifies CASSDVTGAGTEAFF.

V gene TRBV7-2 combines with J gene TRBJ2-3; D not resolved. Germline V lookup: CDR1 SGHTA, CDR2 FQGNSA. The CDR3 totals 12 residues. V was trimmed by 4 bases and J by 4 bases, leaving 6 bases between them. The CDR3 protein is CASSYLADTQYF. The CDR3 DNA sequence: TGTGCCAGCAGCTATCTAGCAGATACGCAGTATTTT.

V is TRBV29-1 and J is TRBJ2-7; possibly TRBD1 or TRBD2 for D (5 bases each). CDR3 length equals 13 residues. CDR1 and CDR2 (germline): SQVTM, ANQGSEA. Trimming stripped 7 bases from V and 4 bases from J, with 17 bases between. The CDR3 DNA reads as TGCAGCGCCACGGGACCGCCCCCTTACGAGCAGTACTTC. Amino acid sequence: CSATGPPPYEQYF.

The J gene is TRBJ1-2, the V gene TRBV19; D is possibly TRBD1 (5 bases). CDR1 and CDR2 (germline): LNHDA, SQIVND (reference sequence). The CDR3 totals 16 residues. V lost 7 bases and J 8 bases, leaving 26 bases between the germline ends. The DNA for the CDR3 is TGTGCCAGTATCCCCGGGGGGACGGGGTATGTAAGGGGCTACACCTTC. This encodes CASIPGGTGYVRGYTF.

The chain couples TRBV19 to TRBJ2-1; TRBD2 matches at 16 bases. The CDR3 runs 15 residues. Germline V gene sequence: CDR1 LNHDA, CDR2 SQIVND (reference sequence). J was trimmed by 13 bases and V by 5 bases; bases with no gene match: 8. The CDR3 reads CASSPGTSGGAFQFF. CDR3 coding DNA: TGTGCCAGTAGTCCCGGGACTAGCGGGGGGGCCTTTCAGTTCTTC.